Listed below are T cell receptor beta chains from one sample, sequenced in a study of T cell repertoires in cytomegalovirus infection. No antigen has been identified for these receptors. A single record per CDR3 protein comes from TCRdb applying MiXCR to the reads. The table records 450,000 to 550,000 distinct CDR3 sequences, 40% to 50% of them present only once. Source: cultured PBMCs, taken from culture after CMV antigen stimulation. The receptors shown here come from a human donor in good health (CMV status not recorded). Some clones in this sample may be carry-over from other donors' samples. Each CDR3 is given with its conserved first and last residue. Each record gives: clone size, D gene, V gene, CDR3 length, J gene, CDR3 DNA, CDR3 protein. A D gene is named only where the DNA matches it firmly. Clone size is stated in some rows and not others, as once, few, many or a class when expanded.

once	TRBD1	TRBV28	14	TRBJ1-1	TGTGCCAGCTCAACCATCAGGGGGACCACTGAAGCTTTCTTT	CASSTIRGTTEAFF
few	TRBD1	TRBV7-8	17	TRBJ1-2	TGTGCCAGCAGCTTGGCAAGGACAGGCTCCTCCAACTATGGCTACACCTTC	CASSLARTGSSNYGYTF
-	-	TRBV5-1	15	TRBJ1-1	TGCGCCAGCAGCTGGAGGGGACTCACGAACACTGAAGCTTTCTTT	CASSWRGLTNTEAFF
few	TRBD1	TRBV6-1	19	TRBJ2-3	TGTGCCAGCAGACGAACCGGGACAGGGGGTCAATCGTGGACAGATACGCAGTATTTT	CASRRTGTGGQSWTDTQYF
once	-	TRBV4-1	18	TRBJ2-3	TGCGCCAGCAGCCAAGACGGTTTTGGGGCAGGGAGCACAGATACGCAGTATTTT	CASSQDGFGAGSTDTQYF
-	-	TRBV25-1	16	TRBJ1-1	TGTGCCAGCAGTGAAGGTACGGGGGGTTCACCGAATGAAGCTTTCTTT	CASSEGTGGSPNEAFF
once	-	TRBV2	15	TRBJ2-7	TGTGCCAGCAGCGCCCAATTGGGGCAGATCGACGAGCAGTACTTC	CASSAQLGQIDEQYF
-	-	TRBV30	11	TRBJ1-2	TGTGCCTGGGCCACTAACTATGGCTACACCTTC	CAWATNYGYTF
-	TRBD1	TRBV6-1	14	TRBJ1-5	TGTGCCAGCAGACCGGGACAGGGTCATCAGCCCCAGCATTTT	CASRPGQGHQPQHF
-	-	TRBV7-2	13	TRBJ2-2	TGTGCCAGCAGCTTAATCCGCACCGGGGAGCTGTTTTTT	CASSLIRTGELFF
-	-	TRBV6-6	12	TRBJ2-5	TGTGCCAGCAGTTATGTCAGAGAGACCCAGTACTTC	CASSYVRETQYF
few	TRBD2	TRBV4-3	19	TRBJ2-3	TGCGCCAGCAGCCAAGAACTCGTGCTACTAGCGGGAGGGCTAAATACGCAGTATTTT	CASSQELVLLAGGLNTQYF
-	-	TRBV2	15	TRBJ2-3	TGTGCCAGCCGAGCCCCAGGGATAACCGGGGATACGCAGTATTTT	CASRAPGITGDTQYF
-	TRBD2	TRBV18	16	TRBJ2-5	TGTGCCAGCTCACCTCGGACTAGCGGGGCCGGGGAGACCCAGTACTTC	CASSPRTSGAGETQYF
-	-	TRBV7-2	15	TRBJ1-5	TGTGCCAGCAGCTTAGCGGGCAGCCGCAATCAGCCCCAGCATTTT	CASSLAGSRNQPQHF
-	-	TRBV12-3/TRBV12-4	15	TRBJ1-5	TGTGCCAGCAGCCCGCAGGAAGGGCTTGGTCAGCCCCAGCATTTT	CASSPQEGLGQPQHF
-	-	TRBV2	14	TRBJ2-5	TGTGCCAGCAGTGAGATCGGACTCTCGGGGACCCAGTACTTC	CASSEIGLSGTQYF
many	-	TRBV7-2	14	TRBJ2-5	TGTGCCAGCAGTCAAAACGGCCCCCAAGGGACCCAGTACTTC	CASSQNGPQGTQYF
few	-	TRBV10-3	15	TRBJ1-2	TGTGCCATCAGTGAATCCGGACAGACTAACTATGGCTACACCTTC	CAISESGQTNYGYTF
-	-	TRBV11-2	15	TRBJ2-3	TGTGCCAGCAGCTCGACGGGACTTAGCACAGATACGCAGTATTTT	CASSSTGLSTDTQYF
once	-	TRBV20-1	14	TRBJ2-5	TGCAGTGCCGCTACGATCAGGGGCCCAGAGACCCAGTACTTC	CSAATIRGPETQYF
few	-	TRBV19	13	TRBJ2-7	TGTGCCAGCGGAGTCCCGGGCCGGCGGGGGCAGTACTTC	CASGVPGRRGQYF
-	-	TRBV7-6	15	TRBJ2-3	TGTGCCAGCAGCTTATCTGGGGGGGCGACAGATACGCAGTATTTT	CASSLSGGATDTQYF
few	-	TRBV27	14	TRBJ2-7	TGTGCCAGCAGTTGGGGACGGAGAACCTACGAGCAGTACTTC	CASSWGRRTYEQYF
few	-	TRBV4-3	15	TRBJ2-3	TGCGCCAGCAGCCAAACAGGGTTGAGCACAGATACGCAGTATTTT	CASSQTGLSTDTQYF
-	-	TRBV27	14	TRBJ1-1	TGTGCCAGCAGTTTACTCCAGGGGTTGACTGAAGCTTTCTTT	CASSLLQGLTEAFF
-	TRBD2	TRBV7-2	15	TRBJ2-3	TGTGCCAGCAGCAGAACGGGACTAGCAGGAGATACGCAGTATTTT	CASSRTGLAGDTQYF
few	-	TRBV7-6	15	TRBJ2-3	TGTGCCAGCAGCTTGGGACTGACTAGCACAGATACGCAGTATTTT	CASSLGLTSTDTQYF
-	-	TRBV11-2	14	TRBJ2-3	TGTGCCAGCAGCAAAACAGCGAGCACAGATACGCAGTATTTT	CASSKTASTDTQYF
-	-	TRBV7-6	14	TRBJ2-5	TGTGCCAGCAGTCCGCTGGACAGAAGAGAGACCCAGTACTTC	CASSPLDRRETQYF
-	-	TRBV30	13	TRBJ1-1	TGTGCCTGGCGACAGTCCCGGGGGACTGAAGCTTTCTTT	CAWRQSRGTEAFF
-	-	TRBV14	13	TRBJ1-1	TGTGCCAGCAGCCAGGAGAACGCACCTGAAGCTTTCTTT	CASSQENAPEAFF
few	TRBD1	TRBV7-2	16	TRBJ2-7	TGTGCCAGCAGCGCACATGGGGACAGGTTTTTCGACGAGCAGTACTTC	CASSAHGDRFFDEQYF
-	-	TRBV19	15	TRBJ2-3	TGTGCCAGTAGTGCGCGGGGTCGTGGGGCAGATACGCAGTATTTT	CASSARGRGADTQYF
few	-	TRBV6-1	13	TRBJ1-6	TGTGCCAGCAGTACAGGGCAAAATTCACCCCTCCACTTT	CASSTGQNSPLHF
once	-	TRBV6-6	13	TRBJ2-7	TGTGCCAGCAGTCCACGGGGGGCGCACGAGCAGTACTTC	CASSPRGAHEQYF
-	-	TRBV7-2	13	TRBJ2-5	TGTGCCAGCAGCTTACGGGACTTGAAGACCCAGTACTTC	CASSLRDLKTQYF